Listed below are T cell receptor beta chains from one sample, sequenced in a study of blood T cell repertoires in COVID-19. Libraries were prepared by immunoSEQ multiplex PCR; TCRdb keeps only in-frame clonotypes and omits some of them. This sample has approximately 360,000 clones; more than 70% occur once, and the top ten carry about 2.1%. Sequenced input: PBMCs or T cells enriched from blood (not recorded which). Receptor source: a man aged 40-55 years in a cohort exposed to, infected with or recovered from COVID-19 (not recorded which). Each CDR3 is given with its conserved first and last residue. Each record gives: D gene, J gene, V gene, clone size, CDR3 protein, CDR3 DNA. A D gene is named only where the DNA matches it firmly. A clone size is listed for some rows: how often the clone was seen (once, few, many), or a class if it is expanded.

>NA|TRBJ1-4|TRBV2|NA
CASSQMEGEKLFF
TGTGCCAGCAGCCAGATGGAGGGGGAAAAACTGTTTTTT
>NA|TRBJ1-2|TRBV30|once
CAWGLMDNRRYGYTF
TGTGCCTGGGGTCTTATGGACAATAGGAGATATGGCTACACCTTC
>TRBD2|TRBJ2-1|TRBV18|NA
CASSSLAGGSYIIYNEQFF
TGTGCCAGCTCATCCCTAGCGGGAGGATCCTATATTATTTACAATGAGCAGTTCTTC
>TRBD1|TRBJ2-7|TRBV6-5|NA
CASSRRQGAYEQYF
TGTGCCAGCAGCCGCCGACAGGGTGCCTACGAGCAGTACTTC
>NA|TRBJ2-2|TRBV7-2|few
CASSLEGLLTGELFF
TGTGCCAGCAGCTTAGAGGGACTCCTCACCGGGGAGCTGTTTTTT
>NA|TRBJ1-5|TRBV19|NA
CASSPQGTSNQPQHF
TGTGCCAGTAGCCCCCAGGGGACTAGCAATCAGCCCCAGCATTTT
>TRBD1|TRBJ1-1|TRBV4-1|once
CASSQPGTGGYTNTEAFF
TGCGCCAGCAGCCAGCCCGGGACAGGGGGCTACACGAACACTGAAGCTTTCTTT
>TRBD1|TRBJ1-1|TRBV7-9|NA
CASSPTGQLAFF
TGTGCCAGCAGCCCAACGGGACAGCTCGCTTTCTTT
>NA|TRBJ2-3|TRBV13|NA
CASSFRRTDTQYF
TGTGCCAGCAGCTTTCGGAGAACCGATACGCAGTATTTT
>NA|TRBJ1-2|TRBV30|NA
CAWSQGQSYTF
TGTGCCTGGAGCCAGGGACAAAGCTACACCTTC
>NA|TRBJ1-6|TRBV11-2|NA
CASSLSWPEDSPLHF
TGTGCCAGCAGCTTATCGTGGCCAGAGGATTCACCCCTCCACTTT
>NA|TRBJ1-5|TRBV10-3|NA
CAISDGDQPQHF
TGTGCCATCAGTGACGGGGATCAGCCCCAGCATTTT
>NA|TRBJ2-7|TRBV14|NA
CASSPISGEQYF
TGTGCCAGCAGCCCCATTTCGGGAGAGCAGTACTTC
>TRBD2|TRBJ2-1|TRBV25-1|NA
CASTHTSGSIYNEQFF
TGTGCCAGCACCCACACTAGCGGGAGCATCTACAATGAGCAGTTCTTC
>NA|TRBJ1-6|TRBV7-9|NA
CASSLVNSPLHF
TGTGCCAGCAGCTTAGTAAATTCACCCCTCCACTTT
>NA|TRBJ1-1|TRBV19|NA
CASSIEPTGTEAFF
TGTGCCAGTAGTATAGAACCAACCGGCACTGAAGCTTTCTTT
>NA|TRBJ2-7|TRBV5-1|once
CASSSGLTVSGEQYF
TGCGCCAGCAGTTCAGGGCTAACGGTCTCAGGCGAGCAGTACTTC
>NA|TRBJ1-3|TRBV5-6|NA
CASSLTYTLSGNTIYF
TGTGCCAGCAGCTTAACGTATACTCTCTCTGGAAACACCATATATTTT
>NA|TRBJ2-2|TRBV19|NA
CASSPRRAGTGELFF
TGTGCCAGTAGTCCCCGGAGGGCCGGCACCGGGGAGCTGTTTTTT
>TRBD2|TRBJ2-1|TRBV2|few
CASREREAANEQFF
TGTGCCAGCAGGGAGCGGGAGGCCGCCAATGAGCAGTTCTTC
>TRBD2|TRBJ2-2|TRBV11-2|NA
CASSLRREALVTGELFF
TGTGCCAGCAGCTTAAGGCGGGAGGCTCTCGTCACCGGGGAGCTGTTTTTT
>NA|TRBJ2-7|TRBV27|NA
CASSPRQVRSEQYF
TGTGCCAGCAGTCCCAGACAGGTACGCAGCGAGCAGTACTTC
>NA|TRBJ2-7|TRBV9|NA
CASSVAHKSYEQYF
TGTGCCAGCAGCGTAGCTCACAAATCCTACGAGCAGTACTTC
>NA|TRBJ1-5|TRBV29-1|many
CSVVVGDYNQPQHF
TGCAGCGTTGTAGTAGGGGACTACAATCAGCCCCAGCATTTT
>TRBD2|TRBJ2-2|TRBV3-1/TRBV3-2|NA
CASSQVSSGRGPNTGELFF
TGTGCCAGCAGCCAAGTCTCTAGCGGGAGGGGTCCGAACACCGGGGAGCTGTTTTTT
>NA|TRBJ1-4|TRBV3-1/TRBV3-2|NA
CASSRRTVNEKLFF
TGTGCCAGCAGTCGGCGGACAGTAAATGAAAAACTGTTTTTT
>TRBD1|TRBJ1-1|TRBV9|NA
CASSSRQGNTEAFF
TGTGCCAGCAGCTCTCGACAGGGGAACACTGAAGCTTTCTTT